The entry below gives a single TCR beta chain sequence along with its context. The data derive from a study of yellow fever vaccine responses in identical twins. MiXCR, run by TCRdb on the RT-PCR reads, gives a single entry per CDR3 protein. The table records nearly 7,000 distinct CDR3 sequences, less than 90% of them present only once. Germline lookup yields CDR1 SQVTM and CDR2 ANQGSEA. The length of the CDR3 is 16 residues. V lost 3 bases, J lost 6 bases, and 21 bases lay in between. The gene calls are TRBV29-1 and TRBJ2-1, with TRBD1 as a possible D gene (6 bases). The starting material was T cells from blood (PBMCs), unsorted or a sorted subset (not recorded which), obtained before or after yellow fever vaccination (not recorded which). This TCR derives from a woman between 18 and 29 years old who received the yellow fever vaccine. The DNA of the CDR3 is TGCAGCGTTGATGGGGCAGCCGCCGAGGGGGTCAATGAGCAGTTCTTC. Protein sequence: CSVDGAAAEGVNEQFF.